This T cell receptor beta chain was recovered during a study of CXCR3-negative and CXCR3-positive naive CD8 T cells. The study's findings and limits: Partly lower CXCR3 expression followed cryopreservation, and most assays relied on fresh PBMCs. TCR interaction strength was inferred from TRB CDR3 physicochemistry, as CD5 matched across naive subsets. Researchers report that CXCR3-positive naive cells carry more hydrophobic TRB CDR3s than CXCR3-negative naive cells.

From germline, CDR1 is WSHSY and CDR2 SAAADI. The CDR3 contains 15 residues. The libraries of TRB cDNA were prepared using 5' RACE with UMI labels. TCRdb reprocessed the 5' RACE reads, keeping one entry per CDR3 protein, no DNA. The sample's table shows roughly 130,000 distinct CDR3 sequences. Regarding this clonotype: Its specificity is unknown.

Within the CD8+ T cell compartment, naive cells were CD45RO-CCR7+CD27+CD95-. The rearrangement joins TRBV10-2 to TRBJ2-7; the D call from TCRdb, TRBD1, cannot be confirmed without DNA. This TCR derives from a human donor in good health. Some clones in this sample may be carry-over from other donors' samples. Sequencing used naive CXCR3+ CD8+ T cells from blood. Subset indicated: CD45RO-CCR7+CD27+CD95- naive CD8+ T cells expressing CXCR3 (TNR3+). The CDR3 loop reads CASSEGQGIPYEQYF.